This T cell receptor beta chain was observed in a study of T cell responses to AZD1222 COVID-19 vaccine. Sequencing used immunoSEQ multiplex PCR; TCRdb keeps in-frame clones, though not all of them. The sample shows 100,000 to 150,000 clones, roughly 90% of them seen only once. Study-wide findings and caveats: Baseline seropositives among AZD1222 recipients totaled only six.

The CDR3 runs 15 residues. Worth noting for this clone: What it binds is not known.

The sequencing here drew on peripheral blood, taken 28 days after the second AZD1222 dose. The chain combines TRBV21-1 with TRBJ1-5. TRBV21-1 is described as a pseudogene. This clonotype was obtained from an adult who received the AZD1222 COVID-19 vaccine. The CDR3 sequence: CASSKVIRPNQPQHF. Written as DNA, the CDR3 is TGTGCCAGCAGCAAGGTGATCCGGCCTAATCAGCCCCAGCATTTT.